A few counts support the clone carrying this T cell receptor beta chain. Antigen specificity is unknown. This entry comes from a study of response to subunit inactivated influenza vaccine. Broader study findings: The authors offered the suggestion that each seasonal influenza vaccination recruits few new T cells.

TCRdb re-derived calls from the RT-PCR reads in MiXCR, one entry per CDR3 protein. The sample has under 550,000 distinct CDR3 sequences, approximately 7.1% seen once. Sample: PBMCs from blood, taken around 25 months after vaccination. The TCR sequence derives from a man aged 50-75 years who received an inactivated influenza vaccine.

The CDR3 loop is CASSPGRGDNSPLHF. CDR3 sequence (DNA): TGTGCCAGCTCCCCCGGACGGGGAGATAATTCACCCCTCCACTTT. The rearrangement links TRBV18 to TRBJ1-6, with D unclear. The germline V gene has CDR1 KGHSH and CDR2 LQKENI. The V end was cut by 6 bases, the J end by 5 bases, with 14 bases between. The CDR3 is made up of 15 amino acids.